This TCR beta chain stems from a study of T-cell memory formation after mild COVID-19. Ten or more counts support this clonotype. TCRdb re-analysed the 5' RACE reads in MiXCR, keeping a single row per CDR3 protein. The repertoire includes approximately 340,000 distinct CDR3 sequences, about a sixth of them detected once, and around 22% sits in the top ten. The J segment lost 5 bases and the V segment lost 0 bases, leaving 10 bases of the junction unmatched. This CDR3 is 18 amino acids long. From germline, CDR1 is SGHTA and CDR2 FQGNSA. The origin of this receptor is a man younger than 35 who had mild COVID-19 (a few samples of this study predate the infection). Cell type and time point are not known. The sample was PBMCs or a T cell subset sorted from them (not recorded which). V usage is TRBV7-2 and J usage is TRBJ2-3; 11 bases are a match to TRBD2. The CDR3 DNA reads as TGTGCCAGCAGCTTAGCGTTTCTAGCGGGGGGCATAAGAGATACGCAGTATTTT. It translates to CASSLAFLAGGIRDTQYF. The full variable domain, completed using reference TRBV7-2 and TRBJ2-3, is GAGVSQSPSNKVTEKGKDVELRCDPISGHTALYWYRQSLGQGLEFLIYFQGNSAPDKSGLPSDRFSAERTGGSVSTLTIQRTQQEDSAVYLCASSLAFLAGGIRDTQYFGPGTRLTVL.